The entry below gives a single T cell receptor beta chain sequence along with its context. For the second PCR, which ran for roughly 6 to 12 cycles, a sample-barcoded 5' primer and a J-beta primer mix were used. TCRdb re-called the 5' RACE reads with MiXCR, one entry per CDR3 protein. Of more than 1,000,000 distinct CDR3 sequences listed, around 27% were seen once; the top ten hold around 0.75%. This CDR3 is built from 15 residues. V was shortened by 1 base and J by 3 bases, with 10 bases between the two germline ends. Looked up from germline, CDR1 is MDHEN and CDR2 is SYDVKM. The entry originates in a study of blood T cells in healthy people across ages. These sequences were also reported in another study, on T cells of mothers and their children. That source notes: Samples came from a few healthy Caucasian mothers and their six children. There were over 9.5 million TCR beta CDR3 reads from each mother and about 3 million from each child.

Sequences were obtained from blood. The sequence was collected from a girl aged 2-15 years in good health. The V and J genes are TRBV28 and TRBJ1-5; tentative D call: TRBD1 (6 bases). The CDR3 region is CASSLSGDANQPQHF. The DNA for the CDR3 is TGTGCCAGCAGTTTATCAGGGGATGCCAATCAGCCCCAGCATTTT.